A selection of T cell receptor beta chains follows, all from one sample in a study of blood T cell repertoires in COVID-19. Clones were read by immunoSEQ multiplex PCR, and TCRdb kept only the in-frame ones, dropping some. The sample consists of around 220,000 clones, about 83% of them appearing once. The sample comprised PBMCs or T cells enriched from blood (not recorded which). These receptor sequences come from a woman aged 40-49 years who had recovered from COVID-19. Both conserved end residues are part of each CDR3. D genes are given only for firm matches. A clone size is listed for some rows: how often the clone was seen (once, few, many), or a class if it is expanded.

j_call | v_call | clone_size | d_call | cdr3_nt | cdr3_aa
TRBJ2-2 | TRBV28 | once | TRBD2 | TGTGCCAGCAGTTTAATCCGGACTAGCGGGAGAGCCGGGGAGCTGTTTTTT | CASSLIRTSGRAGELFF
TRBJ2-5 | TRBV11-2 | - | TRBD2 | TGTGCCAGCAGCTTATCCGTAGCGGGAGGTGGAGAGACCCAGTACTTC | CASSLSVAGGGETQYF
TRBJ2-5 | TRBV11-2 | - | TRBD2 | TGTGCCAGCAACCCCCGGGAGGGCCTAGAGACCCAGTACTTC | CASNPREGLETQYF
TRBJ1-1 | TRBV11-2 | - | - | TGTGCCAGCAGCTTCCGTCGGGACACTGAAGCTTTCTTT | CASSFRRDTEAFF
TRBJ1-3 | TRBV25-1 | - | TRBD1 | TGTGCCAGCAGCGCGGTGCAGGGGGCGAAGAGTGCTGGAAACACCATATATTTT | CASSAVQGAKSAGNTIYF
TRBJ2-1 | TRBV28 | - | - | TGTGCCACCTCTCCCCCCTCGGACAGCGGAAACCGACAGTTCTTC | CATSPPSDSGNRQFF
TRBJ1-2 | TRBV18 | - | TRBD1 | TGTGCCAGCTCACCGGACAGGGCCTATGGCTACACCTTC | CASSPDRAYGYTF
TRBJ2-7 | TRBV5-6 | - | TRBD1 | TGTGCCAGCAGCTTGCTCGACAGGGACAGCGACGAGCAGTACTTC | CASSLLDRDSDEQYF
TRBJ2-7 | TRBV27 | - | TRBD2 | TGTGCCAGCAGTGATACGGGACTAGCGGGAGGATACGAGCAGTACTTC | CASSDTGLAGGYEQYF
TRBJ2-1 | TRBV19 | - | - | TGTGCCAGTAGTATTCAGGGCAACAATGAGCAGTTCTTC | CASSIQGNNEQFF
TRBJ2-3 | TRBV3-1/TRBV3-2 | few | - | TGTGCCAGCAGCCATGGGGACTCCACAGATACGCAGTATTTT | CASSHGDSTDTQYF
TRBJ1-5 | TRBV10-3 | few | TRBD1 | TGTGCCATCAGTGAAGAAGGGACAGGGTACAATCAGCCCCAGCATTTT | CAISEEGTGYNQPQHF
TRBJ1-1 | TRBV19 | - | - | TGTGCCAGTAGTATAGCAGAATCTGCTTTCTTT | CASSIAESAFF
TRBJ1-4 | TRBV19 | once | - | TGTGCCAGTAGTATTTCCCTTCGGGGAGCAACTAATGAAAAACTGTTTTTT | CASSISLRGATNEKLFF
TRBJ2-5 | TRBV11-3 | - | - | TGTGCCAGCAGCGCCAACCGGGGGGAGACCCAGTACTTC | CASSANRGETQYF
TRBJ2-7 | TRBV30 | once | - | TGTGCCTGGAGTGAGGGGTTCTCCTACGAGCAGTACTTC | CAWSEGFSYEQYF
TRBJ2-3 | TRBV19 | - | TRBD2 | TGTGCCAGTAGTCCGAGACTAGCGGGAGGGCCGTGGGACACAGATACGCAGTATTTT | CASSPRLAGGPWDTDTQYF
TRBJ1-2 | TRBV19 | - | - | TGTGCCAGTAATCCGGATGGACAGACCTTCTATGGCTACACCTTC | CASNPDGQTFYGYTF
TRBJ2-7 | TRBV27 | - | TRBD2 | TGTGCCAGCAGTCCACCCTCCCTAGCGGGCCACGAGCAGTACTTC | CASSPPSLAGHEQYF
TRBJ1-4 | TRBV2 | - | - | TGTGCCAGCAGAAGACAGGTACCAAATGAAAAACTGTTTTTT | CASRRQVPNEKLFF
TRBJ2-7 | TRBV28 | - | TRBD1 | TGTGCCAGCAGAAATAACAGGGGAAAGGGGTCCTACGAGCAGTACTTC | CASRNNRGKGSYEQYF
TRBJ2-2 | TRBV6-5 | - | - | TGTGCCAGCATGGAGCCTAACACCGGGGAGCTGTTTTTT | CASMEPNTGELFF
TRBJ1-3 | TRBV13 | - | - | TGTGCCAGCAGTTTTATTTTACCTGACAAACTCTCTGGAAACACCATATATTTT | CASSFILPDKLSGNTIYF
TRBJ2-1 | TRBV24-1 | - | TRBD2 | TGTGCCACCAGTGATTTCCGGGCTAGCGGGGTCAATGAGCAGTTCTTC | CATSDFRASGVNEQFF
TRBJ2-5 | TRBV2 | - | TRBD1 | TGTGCCAGCAGCGAAGATCACGCCCGGGACAGGGCCAAGACCCAGTACTTC | CASSEDHARDRAKTQYF
TRBJ2-1 | TRBV28 | - | TRBD2 | TGTGCCAGCGGGACTAGCGGATACAATGAGCAGTTCTTC | CASGTSGYNEQFF
TRBJ2-1 | TRBV6-1 | - | TRBD2 | TGTGCCAGCAGTGCTAGAGCGGGAGGCCCTTACAATGAGCAGTTCTTC | CASSARAGGPYNEQFF
TRBJ1-4 | TRBV18 | - | TRBD1 | TGTGCCAGCTCACCGCAGGGGGCCGCGCTTCGATCATCCGATGAAAAACTGTTTTTT | CASSPQGAALRSSDEKLFF
TRBJ2-3 | TRBV5-4 | - | - | TGTGCCAGCAGCTATAGGAGGGATACGCAGTATTTT | CASSYRRDTQYF
TRBJ2-1 | TRBV28 | - | - | TGTGCCAGCAGTCCTACGTCACAGAACAATGAGCAGTTCTTC | CASSPTSQNNEQFF
TRBJ2-3 | TRBV24-1 | - | - | TGTGCCACCAGTGATGTGAGGCTCAGCACAGATACGCAGTATTTT | CATSDVRLSTDTQYF
TRBJ1-1 | TRBV19 | - | - | TGTGCCAGTCGAGCGGGGGCTCTCCAGAACACTGAAGCTTTCTTT | CASRAGALQNTEAFF